This TCR beta chain was captured by sequencing in a study of blood T cell repertoires in COVID-19. The wider study: Sites across the United States, Italy and Spain contributed samples from acute and convalescent COVID-19.

V lost 5 bases and J lost 6, with 20 bases in between. Germline V gene lookup returns CDR1 MNHNY and CDR2 SVGAGI (reference sequence). The CDR3 extends over 15 amino acids. This clone was detected only a few times. The table came from immunoSEQ multiplex PCR; TCRdb's copy has only in-frame clones and leaves some out. The sample contains some 55,000 clones, about 77% of which appear only once. The sample consisted of peripheral blood. This clonotype was sampled from a man between 65 and 85 years old with active or convalescent COVID-19. This rearrangement joins TRBV6-6 to TRBJ2-7, with TRBD1 as a possible D gene (6 bases). CDR3 loop: CASSLGQTPGAEQYF. The CDR3 nucleotides are TGTGCCAGCAGTCTCGGACAGACCCCAGGGGCCGAGCAGTACTTC.